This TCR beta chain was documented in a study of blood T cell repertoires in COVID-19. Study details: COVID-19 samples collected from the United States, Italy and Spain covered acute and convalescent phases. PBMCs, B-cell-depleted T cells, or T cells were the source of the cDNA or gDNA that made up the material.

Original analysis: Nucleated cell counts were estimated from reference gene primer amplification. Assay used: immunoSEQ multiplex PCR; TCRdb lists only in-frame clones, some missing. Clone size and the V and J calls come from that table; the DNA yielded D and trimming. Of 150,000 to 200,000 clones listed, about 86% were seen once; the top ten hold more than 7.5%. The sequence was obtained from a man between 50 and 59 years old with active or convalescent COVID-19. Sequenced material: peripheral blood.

CDR3 DNA: TGTGCCAGCAGCCCGGGGGGTTCACCCCTCCACTTT. This translates into CASSPGGSPLHF. The chain combines TRBV3-1 (or the pseudogene TRBV3-2) with TRBJ1-6, with D possibly being TRBD1 (5 bases). Germline CDR1 and CDR2: LGHDT and YNNKEL (reference sequence). The CDR3 covers 12 residues. The V end lost 4 bases, the J end lost 9 bases, and 7 bases lay between the germline ends.